This record covers a single T cell receptor beta chain. J was trimmed by 1 base and V by 4 bases; bases with no gene match: 7. In germline, CDR1 is SGHDT, CDR2 YYEEEE. This CDR3 contains 18 residues. This sample was taken from a study of cytomegalovirus exposure and HLA in healthy donors. Researchers ran the PCR with 60 Vbeta and 13 Jbeta primers. Profiled with immunoSEQ multiplex PCR; TCRdb holds only in-frame clones, not every one. The sample has roughly 100,000 clones, approximately 80% seen once. The receptor was derived from a woman aged 18-29 years in good health and CMV-seropositive. The chain is built from TRBV5-6 and TRBJ2-2, with TRBD2 matching over 13 bases. Sequencing was performed on PBMCs. DNA of the CDR3: TGTGCCAGCAGCCATGGGACTAGCGGGATGGGGAACACCGGGGAGCTGTTTTTT. Its translation is CASSHGTSGMGNTGELFF.